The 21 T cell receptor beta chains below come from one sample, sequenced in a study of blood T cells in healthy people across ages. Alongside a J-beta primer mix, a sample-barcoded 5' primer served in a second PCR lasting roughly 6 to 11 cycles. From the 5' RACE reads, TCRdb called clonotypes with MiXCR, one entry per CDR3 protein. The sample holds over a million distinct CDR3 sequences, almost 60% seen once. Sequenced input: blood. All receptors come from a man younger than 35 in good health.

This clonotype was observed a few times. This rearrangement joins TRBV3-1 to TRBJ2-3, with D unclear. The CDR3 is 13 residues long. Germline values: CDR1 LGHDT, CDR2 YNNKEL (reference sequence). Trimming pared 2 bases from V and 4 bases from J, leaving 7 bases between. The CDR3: CASSQHGADTQYF. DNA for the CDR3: TGTGCCAGCAGCCAACATGGTGCAGATACGCAGTATTTT.

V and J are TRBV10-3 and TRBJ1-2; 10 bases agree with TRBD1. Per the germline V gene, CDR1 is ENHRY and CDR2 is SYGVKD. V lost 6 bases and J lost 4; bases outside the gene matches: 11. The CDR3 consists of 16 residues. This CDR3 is CAIRGTGEGDSYGYTF. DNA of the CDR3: TGTGCCATCAGAGGGACAGGGGAAGGAGATAGCTATGGCTACACCTTC.

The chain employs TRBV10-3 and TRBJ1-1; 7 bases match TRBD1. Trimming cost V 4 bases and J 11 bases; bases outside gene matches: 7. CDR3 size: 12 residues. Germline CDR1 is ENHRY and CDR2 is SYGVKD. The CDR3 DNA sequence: TGTGCCATCAGTGGGGAGGGGGCGCAGGCTTTCTTT. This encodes CAISGEGAQAFF.

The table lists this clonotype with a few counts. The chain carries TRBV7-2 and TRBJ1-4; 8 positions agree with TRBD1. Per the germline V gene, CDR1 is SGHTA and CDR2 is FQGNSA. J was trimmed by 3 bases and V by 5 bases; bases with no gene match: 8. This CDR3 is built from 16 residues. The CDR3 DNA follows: TGTGCCAGCAGCCAACAGGGGGGTCGGGCTAATGAAAAACTGTTTTTT. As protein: CASSQQGGRANEKLFF.

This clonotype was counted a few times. The CDR3 sequence: CASSPKRADYTSTDTQYF. In DNA form, the CDR3 reads TGTGCCAGCAGCCCCAAACGCGCGGACTATACTAGCACAGATACGCAGTATTTT. The chain links TRBV7-2 to TRBJ2-3, with D tentatively TRBD2 (6 bases). The ends were cut back, 5 bases at V and 0 bases at J, with 21 bases in the middle. Per germline, CDR1 SGHTA and CDR2 FQGNSA. The CDR3 is 18 amino acids.

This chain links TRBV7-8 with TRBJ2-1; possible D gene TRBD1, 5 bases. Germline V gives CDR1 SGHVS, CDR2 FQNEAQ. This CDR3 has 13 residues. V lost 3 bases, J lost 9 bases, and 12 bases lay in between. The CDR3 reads CASSFDGRAEQFF. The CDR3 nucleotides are TGTGCCAGCAGCTTTGACGGCAGGGCTGAGCAGTTCTTC. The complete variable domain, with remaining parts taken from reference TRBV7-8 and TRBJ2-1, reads GAGVSQSPRYKVAKRGQDVALRCDPISGHVSLFWYQQALGQGPEFLTYFQNEAQLDKSGLPSDRFFAERPEGSVSTLKIQRTQQEDSAVYLCASSFDGRAEQFFGPGTRLTVL.

The CDR3 sequence is CASSQLRYQETQYF. The CDR3 region has the DNA TGTGCCAGCAGCCAGCTCCGGTACCAAGAGACCCAGTACTTC. The rearrangement joins TRBV14 to TRBJ2-5, with D unclear. The germline V gene has CDR1 SGHDN and CDR2 FVKESK. The CDR3 spans 14 residues. With 3 bases removed from V and 0 bases from J, the gap between germline ends came to 8 bases.

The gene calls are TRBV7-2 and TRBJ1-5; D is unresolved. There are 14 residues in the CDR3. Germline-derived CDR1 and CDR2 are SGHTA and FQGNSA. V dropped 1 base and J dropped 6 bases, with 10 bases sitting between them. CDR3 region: CASSLEWISQPQHF. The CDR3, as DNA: TGTGCCAGCAGCTTAGAATGGATTAGTCAGCCCCAGCATTTT.

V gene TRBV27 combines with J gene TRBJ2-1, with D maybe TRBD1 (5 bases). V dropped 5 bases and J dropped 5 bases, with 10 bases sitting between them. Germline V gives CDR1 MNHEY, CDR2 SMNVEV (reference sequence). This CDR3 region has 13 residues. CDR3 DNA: TGTGCCAGCAGTAACCTAGGGGACAATGAGCAGTTCTTC. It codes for CASSNLGDNEQFF.

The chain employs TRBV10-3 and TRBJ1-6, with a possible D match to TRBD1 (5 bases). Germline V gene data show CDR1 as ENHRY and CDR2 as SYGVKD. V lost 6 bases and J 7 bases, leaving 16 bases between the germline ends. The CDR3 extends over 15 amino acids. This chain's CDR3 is CAIRDLQGSNSPLHF. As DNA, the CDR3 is TGTGCCATCAGGGACCTCCAGGGTTCAAATTCACCCCTCCACTTT.

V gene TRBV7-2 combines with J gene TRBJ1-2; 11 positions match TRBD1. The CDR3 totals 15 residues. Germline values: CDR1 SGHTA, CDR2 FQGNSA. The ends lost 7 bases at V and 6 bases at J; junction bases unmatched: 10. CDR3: CASNPRVGQGDGYTF. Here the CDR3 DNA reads TGTGCCAGCAACCCCAGAGTGGGACAGGGGGATGGCTACACCTTC. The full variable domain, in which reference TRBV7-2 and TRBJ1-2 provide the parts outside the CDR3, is GAGVSQSPSNKVTEKGKDVELRCDPISGHTALYWYRQSLGQGLEFLIYFQGNSAPDKSGLPSDRFSAERTGGSVSTLTIQRTQQEDSAVYLCASNPRVGQGDGYTFGSGTRLTVV.

This CDR3 is CASSQTQGNYNEQFF. The CDR3, as DNA: TGTGCCAGCAGCCAGACGCAGGGAAACTACAATGAGCAGTTCTTC. This chain joins TRBV16 and TRBJ2-1; D perhaps matches TRBD1 (5 bases). Germline values: CDR1 KGHSY, CDR2 FQNENV. The length of the CDR3 is 15 residues. V was shortened by 3 bases and J by 3 bases, with 12 bases between the two germline ends.

In DNA form, the CDR3 reads TGCGCCAGCAGCTCTCGGGGGACAGGGACCCACTACGAGCAGTACTTC. Translated: CASSSRGTGTHYEQYF. The chain recombines TRBV4-1 with TRBJ2-7; 9 bases line up with TRBD1. With V trimmed by 5 bases and J by 3 bases, 11 bases remained unmatched. Per the germline V gene, CDR1 is MGHRA and CDR2 is YSYEKL. The CDR3 runs 16 residues.

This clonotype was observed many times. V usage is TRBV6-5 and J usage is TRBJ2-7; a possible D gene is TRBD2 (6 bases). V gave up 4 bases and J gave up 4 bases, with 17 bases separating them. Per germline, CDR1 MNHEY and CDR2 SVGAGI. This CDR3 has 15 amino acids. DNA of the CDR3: TGTGCCAGCAGTTCGCAACCCGGAGGGGCTTACGAGCAGTACTTC. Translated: CASSSQPGGAYEQYF.

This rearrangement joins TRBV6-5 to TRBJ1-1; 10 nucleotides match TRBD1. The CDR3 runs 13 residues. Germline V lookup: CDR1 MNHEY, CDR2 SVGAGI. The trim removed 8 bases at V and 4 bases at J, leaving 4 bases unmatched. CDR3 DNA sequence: TGTGCCAGCGGCAGGACAGGGGGCACTGAAGCTTTCTTT. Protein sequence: CASGRTGGTEAFF.

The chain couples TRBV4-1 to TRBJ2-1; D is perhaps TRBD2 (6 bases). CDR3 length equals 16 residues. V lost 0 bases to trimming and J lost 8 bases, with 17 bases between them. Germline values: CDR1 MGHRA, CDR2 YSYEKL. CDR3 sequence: CASSQEGALGEDEQFF. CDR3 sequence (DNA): TGCGCCAGCAGCCAAGAAGGGGCCCTAGGGGAGGATGAGCAGTTCTTC.

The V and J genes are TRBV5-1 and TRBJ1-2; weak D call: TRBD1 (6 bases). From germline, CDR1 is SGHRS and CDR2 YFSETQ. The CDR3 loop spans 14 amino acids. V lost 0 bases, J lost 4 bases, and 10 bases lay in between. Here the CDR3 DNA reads TGCGCCAGCAGCTTGGGGGAAGGGGGCTATGGCTACACCTTC. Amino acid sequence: CASSLGEGGYGYTF.

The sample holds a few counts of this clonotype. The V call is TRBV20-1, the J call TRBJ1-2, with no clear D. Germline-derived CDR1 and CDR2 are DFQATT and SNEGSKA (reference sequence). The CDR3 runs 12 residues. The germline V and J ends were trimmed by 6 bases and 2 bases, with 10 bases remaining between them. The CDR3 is CSAFVVNYGYTF. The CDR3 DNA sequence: TGCAGTGCGTTTGTGGTAAACTATGGCTACACCTTC.

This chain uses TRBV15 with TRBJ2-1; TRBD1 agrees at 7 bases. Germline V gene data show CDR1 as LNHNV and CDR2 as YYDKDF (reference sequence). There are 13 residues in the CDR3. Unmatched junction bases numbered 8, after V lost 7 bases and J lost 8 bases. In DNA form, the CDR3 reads TGTGCCACCAACCGACAGGGTGGGCATGAGCAGTTCTTC. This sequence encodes CATNRQGGHEQFF.

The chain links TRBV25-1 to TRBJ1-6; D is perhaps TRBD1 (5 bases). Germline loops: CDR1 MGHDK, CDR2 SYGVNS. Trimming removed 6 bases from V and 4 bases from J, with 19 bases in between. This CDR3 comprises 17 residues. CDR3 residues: CASSDGRQPSYNSPLHF. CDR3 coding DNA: TGTGCCAGCAGCGATGGAAGACAGCCAAGTTATAATTCACCCCTCCACTTT. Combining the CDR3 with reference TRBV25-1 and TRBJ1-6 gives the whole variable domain EADIYQTPRYLVIGTGKKITLECSQTMGHDKMYWYQQDPGMELHLIHYSYGVNSTEKGDLSSESTVSRIRTEHFPLTLESARPSHTSQYLCASSDGRQPSYNSPLHFGNGTRLTVT.

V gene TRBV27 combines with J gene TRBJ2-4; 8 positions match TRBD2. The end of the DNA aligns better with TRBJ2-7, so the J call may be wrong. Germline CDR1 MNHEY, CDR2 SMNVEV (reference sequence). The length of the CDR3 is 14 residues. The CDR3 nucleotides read TGTGCCAGCAGTTTGCGGGGGGACCCCTACGAGCAGTACTTC. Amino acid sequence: CASSLRGDPYEQYF.